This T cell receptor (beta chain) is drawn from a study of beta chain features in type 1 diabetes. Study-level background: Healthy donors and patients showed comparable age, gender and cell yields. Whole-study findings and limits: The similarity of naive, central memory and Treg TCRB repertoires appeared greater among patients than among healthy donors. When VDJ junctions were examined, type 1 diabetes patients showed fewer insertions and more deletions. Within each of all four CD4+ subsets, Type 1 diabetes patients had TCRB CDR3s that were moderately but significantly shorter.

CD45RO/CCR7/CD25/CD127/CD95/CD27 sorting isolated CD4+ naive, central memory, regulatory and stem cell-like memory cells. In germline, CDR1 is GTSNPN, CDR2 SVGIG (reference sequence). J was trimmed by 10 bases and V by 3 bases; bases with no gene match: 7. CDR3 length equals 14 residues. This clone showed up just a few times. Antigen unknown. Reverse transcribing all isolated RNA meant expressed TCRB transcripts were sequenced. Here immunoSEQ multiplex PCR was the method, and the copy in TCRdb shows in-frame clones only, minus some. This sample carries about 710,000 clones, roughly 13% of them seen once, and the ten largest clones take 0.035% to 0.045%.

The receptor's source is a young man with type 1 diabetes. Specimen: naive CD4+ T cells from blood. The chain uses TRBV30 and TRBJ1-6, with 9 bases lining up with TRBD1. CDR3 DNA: TGTGCCTGGAGCCCCGGGACAGGGAACTCACCCCTCCACTTT. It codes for CAWSPGTGNSPLHF.